This T cell receptor beta chain originates from a study of T cell responses to AZD1222 COVID-19 vaccine. Measured with immunoSEQ multiplex PCR; TCRdb has only the in-frame clones, and not every one. The data hold 160,000 or so clones, with approximately 90% observed a single time. Details on this clone: Its antigen is currently unknown.

V lost 4 bases, J lost 0 bases, and 13 bases lay in between. The CDR3 totals 16 residues. Germline values: CDR1 SGHTA, CDR2 FQGNSA. Findings of the study overall: Regions 160-218 and 743-854 dominated among vaccine-associated CD4 TCRs spanning spike.

This clonotype was sampled from an adult who received the AZD1222 COVID-19 vaccine. The starting material was peripheral blood, obtained 28 days after the second AZD1222 dose. The rearrangement uses TRBV7-2 and TRBJ2-1; D possibly uses TRBD1 or TRBD2 (5 bases each). Here the CDR3 reads CASSSGPGSSYNEQFF. CDR3 nucleotide sequence: TGTGCCAGCAGCTCCGGGCCAGGGAGCTCCTACAATGAGCAGTTCTTC.